This T cell receptor beta chain was sequenced for a study of T-cell memory formation after mild COVID-19. Turning to the study itself: Most TCR clusters belonged to a single donor. General study results and limits: Clones that contracted from day 15 to 85 were balanced CD4/CD8, while later expanders leaned CD4+. For contracting clones, CD4+ ones sat mainly in CM and EM, CD8+ in EMRA.

A note on this clonotype: What it recognizes is unknown.

TCRdb independently ran MiXCR on the 5' RACE reads; one entry per CDR3 protein. This repertoire shows 110,000 to 150,000 distinct CDR3 sequences, 13% to 15% found once; its top ten account for roughly 28%. Germline V CDR1 and CDR2: SGHTA, FQGNSA. This CDR3 has 16 residues. Trimming removed 0 bases at V and 4 bases at J, with 13 bases between. The V and J genes are TRBV7-2 and TRBJ1-5; D may be TRBD1 (5 bases). Sequencing used PBMCs or a T cell subset sorted from them (not recorded which). This TCR was sampled from an adult woman who had mild COVID-19 (a few samples of this study predate the infection). Cell type and time point are not known. CDR3 sequence (DNA): TGTGCCAGCAGCTTAGCGGTGTTTGGACAAAATCAGCCCCAGCATTTT. It yields the protein CASSLAVFGQNQPQHF.